This T cell receptor (beta chain) was found in a study of blood T cell repertoires in COVID-19 (dated by TCRdb to the early 2020s). Regarding the study in general: Collaborator samples came from the United States, Italy and Spain and covered acute and convalescent phases of COVID-19. Where available, HLA class I and class II types were taken from metadata supplied by the sample provider and were not determined by assay-based typing. The material from the prospective study consisted of cDNA or gDNA derived from T cells, B-cell-depleted T cells, or PBMCs. Nearly every sample came with metadata listing a de-identified subject ID, COVID-19 status, age in years and sex. Deeply sampled blood TCRbeta repertoires from subjects exposed to, actively infected with, or recovered from COVID-19 were included in the dataset. The repertoires were released in a freely available public database meant as a resource for research on the immune response to SARS-CoV-2. The samples were drawn from two sources: the first 160 participants of the ongoing ImmuneRACE study, and 950 to 1,500 subjects contributed by 6 global collaborators. Here is what the overall study found, with its caveats: The amount of clinical and demographic metadata varied by source and participant and was provided uncurated.

The immunoSEQ Assay, a bias-controlled multiplex PCR, was used to amplify TCRbeta CDR3 regions from genomic DNA. In the original analysis: Nucleated cell counts per sample were estimated from amplification of reference gene primers within the assay. To quantify the absolute abundance of each unique TCRbeta CDR3 rearrangement, sequence reads were collapsed and filtered. For each sample, productive Simpson clonality was calculated as the square root of Simpson's diversity index across productive rearrangements. TCRdb limited this immuneACCESS table to in-frame rearrangements with V and J called. A share of clones is missing; checked studies link under half to unresolved V genes, and the rest is unexplained. That table gives V, J and clone size, and the DNA gave D and trimming. This sample gives around 150,000 clones in total; 70% to 85% of them show up just once. The ten biggest clones cover approximately 9.9% of the sample.

Of note for this clone: Its antigen is not yet known. The junction does not match germline at one end; this may be a read error.

CDR1 and CDR2 were assigned from the germline V gene (reference sequence) as SSHAT and FNYEAQ. Including cysteine and phenylalanine, the CDR3 has 15 amino acids. Only the CDR3 DNA stays, 45 bases, in frame from base 1. Another Seattle source contributed samples from volunteer blood donors who had recovered from COVID-19. Whole blood was collected in K2EDTA tubes by collaborating institutions according to the institutions' own protocols. For TCRbeta analysis, collaborators shipped samples in one of three forms: frozen whole blood, isolated PBMCs, or DNA extracted from either of those sample types. Material for sequencing was peripheral blood. This clonotype originated in a man in his sixties who had recovered from COVID-19. The chain joins TRBV7-7 to TRBJ2-1, with TRBD2 identical over 10 junction bases. Read as DNA, the sequence is TGTGCTAGCAGCTTACTAGCGGGGTCCTACAATGAGCAGTTCTTC. Its product reads: CASSLLAGSYNEQFF.